The 25 T cell receptor beta chains below all came from one sample that was sequenced in a study of type 1 regulatory T cells. TCRdb reprocessed the reads with MiXCR, giving one entry per CDR3 protein. The repertoire includes 15,000 to 20,000 distinct CDR3 sequences, 10% of them detected once, and roughly 3% sits in the top ten. Sequencing was done on a sample of CD4+ T cells, either the whole sample or a sorted fraction (not recorded which). The source is a human donor in good health.

This clonotype was found many times. This chain connects TRBV10-3 to TRBJ2-5, with a tentative D call TRBD1 (6 bases). The CDR3 length is 15 residues. Germline lookup yields CDR1 ENHRY and CDR2 SYGVKD. The germline V and J ends were trimmed by 3 bases and 5 bases, with 16 bases remaining between them. DNA for the CDR3: TGTGCCATCAGTGATGGGGGCGCAAGGGGTGAGACCCAGTACTTC. Translation: CAISDGGARGETQYF.

This clonotype came up a few times. J is TRBJ2-1 and V is TRBV15; D gene uncertain. CDR3 length equals 13 residues. The V gene's germline CDR1 is LNHNV and CDR2 YYDKDF (reference sequence). The ends were cut back, 0 bases at V and 6 bases at J, with 6 bases in the middle. The chain's CDR3 is CATSRDRVNEQFF. In DNA, the CDR3 is TGTGCCACCAGCAGAGATCGGGTCAATGAGCAGTTCTTC.

This clonotype is labeled as medium-sized. The chain uses TRBV10-3 and TRBJ2-3; TRBD1 is a possible D gene (5 bases). CDR1 is ENHRY and CDR2 is SYGVKD in the germline V gene. This CDR3 region has 14 residues. Trimming removed 6 bases at V and 2 bases at J, with 12 bases between. Here the CDR3 reads CAIRGAFITDTQYF. CDR3 nucleotides: TGTGCCATCAGAGGGGCCTTCATCACAGATACGCAGTATTTT.

The rearrangement uses TRBV20-1 and TRBJ2-5; D unclear. The CDR3 extends over 11 amino acids. Trimming stripped 7 bases from V and 4 bases from J, with 10 bases between. Germline assignment: CDR1 DFQATT and CDR2 SNEGSKA (reference sequence). CDR3 sequence: CSVTKGETQYF. CDR3 in DNA: TGCAGTGTTACGAAGGGAGAGACCCAGTACTTC.

This clonotype occurred many times. The chain joins TRBV10-3 to TRBJ1-5; 8 bases align to TRBD1. Losses at the gene ends were 6 bases for V and 2 bases for J; bases not matched to a gene: 6. The CDR3 is 15 amino acids. Germline lookup yields CDR1 ENHRY and CDR2 SYGVKD. The CDR3 spells CAISDQGQGNQPQHF. The CDR3 coding sequence is TGTGCCATCAGCGACCAGGGACAGGGCAATCAGCCCCAGCATTTT.

This clonotype appeared many times. The rearrangement uses TRBV28 and TRBJ2-1; 9 bases fit TRBD1. V gave up 4 bases and J gave up 2 bases; unmatched junction bases: 6. The CDR3 is 16 residues long. Germline lookup yields CDR1 MDHEN and CDR2 SYDVKM. The CDR3, as DNA: TGTGCCAGCAGTTCATCCGGGACAGGGCCCTACAATGAGCAGTTCTTC. Its protein is CASSSSGTGPYNEQFF. The entire variable domain, with the rest obtained from reference TRBV28 and TRBJ2-1, is as follows: DVKVTQSSRYLVKRTGEKVFLECVQDMDHENMFWYRQDPGLGLRLIYFSYDVKMKEKGDIPEGYSVSREKKERFSLILESASTNQTSMYLCASSSSGTGPYNEQFFGPGTRLTVL.

By sample share, this clonotype is medium-sized. This rearrangement joins TRBV20-1 to TRBJ1-5; the match to TRBD1 covers 8 bases. With V trimmed by 5 bases and J by 7 bases, 7 bases remained unmatched. The CDR3 consists of 13 residues. Germline V gene lookup returns CDR1 DFQATT and CDR2 SNEGSKA (reference sequence). The CDR3: CSASGQGKQPQHF. CDR3 coding DNA: TGCAGTGCTTCCGGACAGGGAAAACAGCCCCAGCATTTT.

This clonotype was observed at least ten times. V gene TRBV20-1 combines with J gene TRBJ2-7, with D unclear. CDR1 and CDR2 from the germline V gene are DFQATT and SNEGSKA (reference sequence). Trimming took off 1 base at V and 3 bases at J, with 7 bases between the two ends. The CDR3 sequence is 12 residues long. CDR3: CSARADSYEQYF. As DNA, the CDR3 is TGCAGTGCTAGAGCAGATAGCTACGAGCAGTACTTC.

The chain carries TRBV3-1 and TRBJ1-1; a possible D gene is TRBD1 (6 bases). In germline, CDR1 is LGHDT, CDR2 YNNKEL (reference sequence). V gave up 5 bases and J gave up 9 bases, with 16 bases separating them. The CDR3 length is 13 residues. The CDR3 loop is CASSTGTYEQAFF. The CDR3, as DNA: TGTGCCAGCAGCACCGGGACATATGAACAAGCTTTCTTT.

This clonotype came up many times. The chain employs TRBV30 and TRBJ2-3; TRBD1 agrees at 8 bases. The junction had 0 bases not matched to a gene; V was cut back by 5 bases and J by 5 bases. The CDR3 sequence is 11 residues long. Germline V gene sequence: CDR1 GTSNPN, CDR2 SVGIG (reference sequence). The CDR3 DNA reads TGTGCCTGGGGACAGGGAGATACGCAGTATTTT. This gives the protein CAWGQGDTQYF.

This clonotype was observed a few times. The rearrangement links TRBV29-1 to TRBJ2-1; possible D gene TRBD2, 6 bases. With 5 bases removed from V and 0 bases from J, the gap between germline ends came to 20 bases. CDR3 size: 17 residues. Germline V gives CDR1 SQVTM, CDR2 ANQGSEA. The CDR3 region has the DNA TGCAGCGTTCCGCCGCCGGGACTCTCGAGCTCCTACAATGAGCAGTTCTTC. This gives the protein CSVPPPGLSSSYNEQFF.

This clonotype has a count of ten or more. The chain links TRBV5-1 to TRBJ2-3; no clear D gene. The V and J ends lost 0 bases and 6 bases respectively, with 5 bases between them. This CDR3 is 12 amino acids long. CDR1 and CDR2 from the germline V gene are SGHRS and YFSETQ. The CDR3 loop is CASSLVGDTQYF. The DNA for the CDR3 is TGCGCCAGCAGCTTGGTTGGGGATACGCAGTATTTT.

This clonotype has more than one count but fewer than ten. V gene TRBV20-1 combines with J gene TRBJ2-2, with D possibly being TRBD1 or TRBD2 (5 bases each). CDR1 DFQATT and CDR2 SNEGSKA come from the germline V gene (reference sequence). The V and J ends lost 8 bases and 2 bases respectively, with 12 bases between them. The CDR3 has 13 amino acids. The DNA for the CDR3 is TGCAGTCAGAGGGGCCAAAACACCGGGGAGCTGTTTTTT. It codes for CSQRGQNTGELFF.

This clonotype occurred many times. V gene TRBV28 combines with J gene TRBJ2-3; D is unclear. From germline, CDR1 is MDHEN and CDR2 SYDVKM. The CDR3 totals 16 residues. V was cut by 6 bases and J by 1 base, with 17 bases left in between. The chain's CDR3 is CASSPLGSARTDTQYF. The CDR3 DNA sequence: TGTGCCAGCAGCCCTCTTGGATCGGCCCGCACAGATACGCAGTATTTT.

The table lists this clonotype with many counts. V and J are TRBV4-2 and TRBJ1-6; tentative D call: TRBD1 (5 bases). V lost 3 bases to trimming and J lost 19 bases, with 28 bases between them. The CDR3 covers 16 residues. Looked up from germline, CDR1 is LGHNA and CDR2 is YNFKEQ. The CDR3 coding sequence is TGTGCCAGCAGCCAGGTAGGGGCCCTGCTCCGGGACCGACAGCACTTT. Its protein is CASSQVGALLRDRQHF.

The rearrangement uses TRBV29-1 and TRBJ2-1, with a possible D match to TRBD2 (5 bases). V was trimmed by 4 bases and J by 6 bases, leaving 10 bases between them. CDR3 size: 12 residues. CDR1 SQVTM and CDR2 ANQGSEA come from the germline V gene. CDR3 loop: CSVVPGGNEQFF. Here the CDR3 DNA reads TGCAGCGTTGTACCAGGAGGCAATGAGCAGTTCTTC.

This clonotype was seen many times. The chain recombines TRBV7-8 with TRBJ1-2, with D possibly matching TRBD1 (5 bases). V dropped 0 bases and J dropped 8 bases, with 16 bases sitting between them. Germline CDR1 and CDR2: SGHVS and FQNEAQ. The CDR3 spans 15 residues. The CDR3 region is CASSLAGGYDRGYTF. CDR3 sequence (DNA): TGTGCCAGCAGCTTAGCCGGGGGATACGATAGGGGCTACACCTTC.

The chain links TRBV7-9 to TRBJ2-5, with 9 bases aligning to TRBD2. Germline V lookup: CDR1 SEHNR, CDR2 FQNEAQ (reference sequence). Trimming removed 5 bases from V and 4 bases from J; junction bases left unmatched: 8. CDR3 length: 15 residues. Written as DNA, the CDR3 is TGTGCCAGCAGCCTCCCCAGCGGGGGGCCAGAGACCCAGTACTTC. This sequence encodes CASSLPSGGPETQYF.

Comments on this clonotype: One base away lies a much larger clone, so this may be a sequencing read error. The chain uses TRBV19 and TRBJ2-2; maybe TRBD2 (7 bases). CDR3 length equals 14 residues. CDR1 LNHDA and CDR2 SQIVND come from the germline V gene (reference sequence). The V gene lost 3 bases and the J gene lost 4 bases, with 9 bases spanning the gap. As DNA, the CDR3 is TGTGCCAGTAGTATGGGGGGGCGCACCGGGGAGCTGTTTTTT. Translation gives CASSMGGRTGELFF.

This clonotype was seen only a few times. J is TRBJ1-6 and V is TRBV6-5; D is perhaps TRBD1 (5 bases). Germline lookup yields CDR1 MNHEY and CDR2 SVGAGI. The CDR3 runs to 16 residues. Trimming stripped 6 bases from V and 10 bases from J, with 22 bases between. The CDR3 region has the DNA TGTGCCAGCAGGAGTACAGGAAAGGTCTTGAGGTCACCCCTCCACTTT. It encodes CASRSTGKVLRSPLHF.

The V and J genes are TRBV6-5 and TRBJ1-1; no definite D call. From germline, CDR1 is MNHEY and CDR2 SVGAGI. The CDR3 is made up of 16 amino acids. V gave up 2 bases and J gave up 1 base, with 14 bases separating them. The CDR3 region is CASSYDGVGRNTEAFF. In DNA, the CDR3 is TGTGCCAGCAGTTACGACGGAGTGGGAAGGAACACTGAAGCTTTCTTT.

This clonotype showed up many times. The gene calls are TRBV20-1 and TRBJ2-5, with 9 bases lining up with TRBD2. The CDR3 extends over 14 amino acids. Germline V gene sequence: CDR1 DFQATT, CDR2 SNEGSKA (reference sequence). The V segment lost 6 bases and the J segment 1 base; nucleotides outside the gene matches: 6. CDR3 nucleotide sequence: TGCAGTGCCCCGCTAGCGGGAATCCAAGAGACCCAGTACTTC. Translation gives CSAPLAGIQETQYF.

On this clonotype itself: A much larger clonotype is one base distant, so this may be a read error. The gene calls are TRBV5-1 and TRBJ1-6; D gene uncertain. Germline CDR1 reads SGHRS; CDR2 reads YFSETQ. There are 15 residues in the CDR3. The CDR3 sequence is CSSSLAGGSNSPLHF. CDR3 coding DNA: TGCTCCAGCAGCTTGGCCGGAGGTAGTAATTCACCCCTCCACTTT.

A remark on this clonotype: Given a much more abundant clone one base away, this may be a read error. V is TRBV12-3 or TRBV12-4 and J is TRBJ1-5; tentatively, D is TRBD1 (5 bases). The CDR3 totals 14 residues. Here the CDR3 DNA reads TGTGTCAGCAGCTCCGGGGGGGGTAATCAGCCCCAGCATTTT. It encodes CVSSSGGGNQPQHF.

With regard to this clonotype: An end of the junction differs from the germline gene, which may be a read error. V and J are TRBV28 and TRBJ2-7; 9 nucleotides agree with TRBD2. The CDR3 length is 15 residues. From germline, CDR1 is MDHEN and CDR2 SYDVKM. CDR3 loop: CAGSPSGRISYEQYF. The DNA of the CDR3 is TGTGCCGGCAGTCCGAGCGGGAGGATCTCCTACGAGCAGTACTTC. Full variable domain (rest looked up from reference TRBV28 and TRBJ2-7): DVKVTQSSRYLVKRTGEKVFLECVQDMDHENMFWYRQDPGLGLRLIYFSYDVKMKEKGDIPEGYSVSREKKERFSLILESASTNQTSMYLCAGSPSGRISYEQYFGPGTRLTVT.